Given below is one TCR beta chain in context. Its antigen target is currently unknown. The input lacks base qualities; no much larger clone sits a single base away. The data belong to a study of blood T cell repertoires in COVID-19 (dated by TCRdb to 2018 to 2021). Concerning the study at large: The collaborator samples originated in the United States, Italy and Spain and spanned the acute and convalescent phases of COVID-19. Deeply sampled blood TCRbeta repertoires from subjects exposed to, actively infected with, or recovered from COVID-19 were included in the dataset. The samples were drawn from the first 160 participants of the ongoing ImmuneRACE study and from about 1,200 subjects provided by 6 global collaborators. Where HLA class I and class II types were available, the types were taken from metadata supplied by the sample provider, not from assay-based typing. The repertoires were released in a freely available public database intended as a resource for research on the immune response to SARS-CoV-2. Nearly every sample came with metadata listing a de-identified subject ID, COVID-19 status, age in years and sex. The prospective study material was composed of cDNA or gDNA derived from T cells, B-cell-depleted T cells, or PBMCs.

TCRbeta CDR3 regions were amplified from genomic DNA using the immunoSEQ Assay, a bias-controlled multiplex PCR. As for the authors' bioinformatics: The number of nucleated cells in each sample was estimated from the amplification of reference gene primers within the assay. To quantify the absolute abundance of each unique TCRbeta CDR3 rearrangement, sequence reads were collapsed and filtered. For each sample, productive Simpson clonality was calculated as the square root of Simpson's diversity index across productive rearrangements. TCRdb provides this immuneACCESS table in a form limited to in-frame rearrangements. Some clones are lacking; in checked studies, under half of them reflect an unresolved V gene, and why the rest are absent is not known. V and J calls and clone size come straight from that table; D and trimming were deduced from the DNA. The sample table contains around 120,000 clones; only one count was recorded for 80% to 90% of them. The ten largest clonotypes hold about 6% of the sample.

Collaborating institutions collected whole blood in K2EDTA tubes following their own protocols. For TCRbeta analysis, collaborators shipped samples as frozen whole blood, isolated PBMCs, or DNA extracted from either of those sample types. The CDR3, from cysteine to phenylalanine, totals 14 residues. The retained sequence is limited to the CDR3, 42 bases, with the frame set at the first base. The germline V gene specifies LGHNA as CDR1 and YSLEER as CDR2. V loses 0 bases of germline sequence and J loses 7 bases, and the interval between the two ends is 9 bases. The study at large found these results: How much clinical and demographic metadata was included differed by source and by participant, and the metadata was provided uncurated.

The V and J segments used are TRBV4-3 and TRBJ2-2; no D gene call is confident. This receptor was identified in a man older than 75 with active or convalescent COVID-19. The sample taken for sequencing was peripheral blood. The CDR3 protein is CASSQEELGGELFF. The bases read TGCGCCAGCAGCCAAGAGGAGTTGGGCGGGGAGCTGTTTTTT.